These 22 T cell receptor beta chains were all obtained from the same sample, sequenced in a study of regulatory and conventional T cells in RAG deficiency. Repertoires were generated with immunoSEQ multiplex PCR, while TCRdb's copy carries only in-frame clones and drops some. The sample has about 32,000 clones, about 89% seen once. These data were likewise used in another study, on regulatory T cells. Per that study: Primers: 52 TRBV forward and 13 TRBJ reverse.

Sequences were obtained from CD8+ T cells sorted from blood. The source is a human donor in good health.

CDR3 sequence (DNA): TGCGCCAGCGCATGGAGCTCCTATAATTCACCCCTCCACTTT. This encodes CASAWSSYNSPLHF. The V gene is TRBV10-2, the J gene TRBJ1-6; D is unclear. The CDR3 is 14 amino acids. V was clipped by 8 bases and J by 0 bases, with 8 bases between them. Per germline, CDR1 WSHSY and CDR2 SAAADI.

The V call is TRBV6-1, the J call TRBJ1-1; D is perhaps TRBD1 (6 bases). V was pared by 4 bases and J by 1 base, with 22 bases between. Germline CDR1 MNHNS, CDR2 SASEGT. The CDR3 consists of 18 residues. The CDR3 here is CASSALHRVLGRNTEAFF. The CDR3 DNA sequence: TGTGCCAGCAGTGCCCTACACAGGGTTCTCGGAAGGAACACTGAAGCTTTCTTT.

There are a few counts of this clone. This sequence joins TRBV28 and TRBJ1-6; TRBD1 might be the D (5 bases). This CDR3 is 15 amino acids long. Germline CDR1 is MDHEN and CDR2 is SYDVKM. Between the trimmed V and J ends, which lost 5 bases and 0 bases, there was a span of 8 bases. DNA of the CDR3: TGTGCCAGCAGTCGACAGAGCTCCTATAATTCACCCCTCCACTTT. Translation gives CASSRQSSYNSPLHF.

CDR3 amino acids: CASSLLQRPLPYEQYF. CDR3 sequence (DNA): TGTGCCAGCAGCTTATTACAACGGCCCTTACCCTACGAGCAGTACTTC. The chain is built from TRBV7-2 and TRBJ2-7; D remains unclear. V was clipped by 2 bases and J by 2 bases, with 16 bases between them. The germline gives CDR1 SGHTA, CDR2 FQGNSA. The CDR3 loop spans 16 amino acids.

The chain recombines TRBV30 with TRBJ1-1, with no clear D. CDR3 length: 14 residues. V was trimmed by 4 bases and J by 0 bases, leaving 12 bases between them. The germline V gene encodes CDR1 GTSNPN and CDR2 SVGIG (reference sequence). CDR3 sequence reads: CAWIRSAMNTEAFF. Here the CDR3 DNA reads TGTGCCTGGATCCGGTCGGCTATGAACACTGAAGCTTTCTTT. Together with reference TRBV30 and TRBJ1-1, the CDR3 gives the full variable domain: SQTIHQWPATLVQPVGSPLSLECTVEGTSNPNLYWYRQAAGRGLQLLFYSVGIGQISSEVPQNLSASRPQDRQFILSSKKLLLSDSGFYLCAWIRSAMNTEAFFGQGTRLTVV.

The chain employs TRBV19 and TRBJ1-5, with 8 bases matching TRBD1. The CDR3 spans 14 residues. The V and J ends lost 7 bases and 7 bases, in that order; junction bases with no gene match: 9. CDR1 LNHDA and CDR2 SQIVND come from the germline V gene (reference sequence). Here the CDR3 reads CASTKNRGEQPQHF. The DNA for the CDR3 is TGTGCCAGTACTAAGAACAGGGGGGAACAGCCCCAGCATTTT.

The chain carries TRBV4-1 and TRBJ1-6, with TRBD1 as a possible D gene (6 bases). Trimming removed 4 bases at V and 4 bases at J, with 14 bases between. Germline V lookup: CDR1 MGHRA, CDR2 YSYEKL. The CDR3 is 16 amino acids. In DNA form, the CDR3 reads TGCGCCAGCAGCCCCGGGACATCGGAATATAATTCACCCCTCCACTTT. It is translated as CASSPGTSEYNSPLHF.

The chain has TRBV7-8 and TRBJ2-7; D possibly corresponds to TRBD2 (6 bases). The CDR3 spans 15 residues. Germline V gives CDR1 SGHVS, CDR2 FQNEAQ. Trimming cost V 1 base and J 3 bases, with 13 bases left between them. CDR3 DNA sequence: TGTGCCAGCAGCTTAGACGGAGGAGGGAGCTACGAGCAGTACTTC. It is translated as CASSLDGGGSYEQYF.

V usage is TRBV7-2 and J usage is TRBJ2-1, with TRBD2 matching over 8 bases. The CDR3 loop spans 13 amino acids. CDR1 SGHTA and CDR2 FQGNSA come from the germline V gene. The V and J ends lost 3 bases and 5 bases, in that order; junction bases with no gene match: 0. DNA for the CDR3: TGTGCCAGCAGCTTTAGCGGGAACAATGAGCAGTTCTTC. This gives the protein CASSFSGNNEQFF.

CDR3 amino acids: CASSMGTAGNTIYF. The DNA of the CDR3 is TGTGCCAGTAGTATGGGGACGGCTGGAAACACCATATATTTT. The rearrangement links TRBV19 to TRBJ1-3; D perhaps matches TRBD1 (5 bases). The CDR3 loop spans 14 amino acids. Germline-derived CDR1 and CDR2 are LNHDA and SQIVND (reference sequence). V was clipped by 3 bases and J by 2 bases, with 8 bases between them.

V is TRBV9 and J is TRBJ2-5; 9 bases agree with TRBD1. Losses at the gene ends were 3 bases for V and 3 bases for J; bases not matched to a gene: 15. This CDR3 comprises 18 residues. CDR1 and CDR2 (germline): SGDLS, YYNGEE. The CDR3 nucleotides read TGTGCCAGCAGCGACCCGGGACAGGGCCCCAATTGGAAAGAGACCCAGTACTTC. Protein product: CASSDPGQGPNWKETQYF.

The genes are TRBV27 and TRBJ1-2; 7 bases line up with TRBD1. Germline trimming cut 5 bases from V and 8 bases from J; bases unmatched to any gene: 14. Per the germline V gene, CDR1 is MNHEY and CDR2 is SMNVEV (reference sequence). This CDR3 spans 15 amino acids. The DNA for the CDR3 is TGTGCCAGCAGTCCATACCTTCAGGGGGTAGAAGGCTACACCTTC. Its protein product is CASSPYLQGVEGYTF.

The chain recombines TRBV7-3 with TRBJ2-5, with D hard to call. This CDR3 contains 13 residues. Germline V CDR1 and CDR2: SGHTA, FQGTGA. Trimming pared 0 bases from V and 4 bases from J, leaving 6 bases between. CDR3 in DNA: TGTGCCAGCAGCTTAACGCCCCTAGAGACCCAGTACTTC. Translating gives CASSLTPLETQYF.

This rearrangement joins TRBV9 to TRBJ1-1; 9 nucleotides line up with TRBD1. The CDR3 runs 15 residues. Germline-derived CDR1 and CDR2 are SGDLS and YYNGEE. Trimming cost V 4 bases and J 2 bases; bases outside gene matches: 6. CDR3 region: CASSILTGGNTEAFF. The CDR3 DNA follows: TGTGCCAGCAGCATACTCACAGGGGGCAACACTGAAGCTTTCTTT. Looking up the rest from reference TRBV9 and TRBJ1-1 gives the full variable domain: DSGVTQTPKHLITATGQRVTLRCSPRSGDLSVYWYQQSLDQGLQFLIQYYNGEERAKGNILERFSAQQFPDLHSELNLSSLELGDSALYFCASSILTGGNTEAFFGQGTRLTVV.

The J gene is TRBJ2-5, the V gene TRBV15; D is ambiguous. V was clipped by 4 bases and J by 0 bases, with 6 bases between them. The CDR3 runs 13 residues. The germline gives CDR1 LNHNV, CDR2 YYDKDF (reference sequence). For the CDR3, the DNA is TGTGCCACCAGCATCGACAACCAAGAGACCCAGTACTTC. Encoded protein: CATSIDNQETQYF.

The rearrangement uses TRBV6-5 and TRBJ2-1; D possibly corresponds to TRBD2 (5 bases). The V gene lost 6 bases and the J gene lost 2 bases, with 11 bases spanning the gap. Germline V gene lookup returns CDR1 MNHEY and CDR2 SVGAGI. The length of the CDR3 is 14 residues. CDR3 protein: CASSSLVPYNEQFF. Here the CDR3 DNA reads TGTGCCAGCAGCTCACTAGTACCCTACAATGAGCAGTTCTTC.

V gene TRBV18 combines with J gene TRBJ2-2; 8 nucleotides agree with TRBD2. This CDR3 has 16 residues. CDR1 and CDR2 (germline): KGHSH, LQKENI. Losses at the gene ends were 3 bases for V and 2 bases for J; bases not matched to a gene: 5. The CDR3 DNA is TGTGCCAGCTCACCTACCCTAGCGGGTAACACCGGGGAGCTGTTTTTT. Encoded protein: CASSPTLAGNTGELFF.

V gene TRBV5-1 combines with J gene TRBJ1-1; 8 nucleotides agree with TRBD1. The V gene's germline CDR1 is SGHRS and CDR2 YFSETQ. The CDR3 has 13 amino acids. Unmatched junction bases numbered 2, after V lost 1 base and J lost 6 bases. The CDR3 nucleotides are TGCGCCAGCAGCTTGCAGGGGGCCTCTGAAGCTTTCTTT. Translating gives CASSLQGASEAFF.

The chain uses TRBV5-6 and TRBJ2-7; 11 bases are shared with TRBD1. Per the germline V gene, CDR1 is SGHDT and CDR2 is YYEEEE. CDR3 length equals 16 residues. J lost 2 bases, V lost 2 bases, and 6 bases had no gene match. The CDR3 protein is CASSLLGGQGAYEQYF. The CDR3 bases are TGTGCCAGCAGCTTATTGGGGGGACAGGGGGCCTACGAGCAGTACTTC.

Worth noting for this clone: Compared with germline, one end of the junction differs, possibly owing to a read error. This chain joins TRBV19 and TRBJ1-5; 7 bases map to TRBD1. Germline V gene lookup returns CDR1 LNHDA and CDR2 SQIVND (reference sequence). The CDR3 contains 14 residues. The CDR3 sequence is CTSHRQGSNQPQHF. The CDR3 DNA follows: TGTACCAGCCACAGACAGGGTAGCAATCAGCCCCAGCATTTT.

The chain uses TRBV28 and TRBJ2-1, with a tentative D call TRBD2 (6 bases). The CDR3 length is 17 residues. With 4 bases removed from V and 3 bases from J, the gap between germline ends came to 19 bases. Germline CDR1 and CDR2: MDHEN and SYDVKM. The CDR3 sequence: CASSSDPLADLYNEQFF. The CDR3 DNA follows: TGTGCCAGCAGTTCCGACCCCTTAGCGGATCTCTACAATGAGCAGTTCTTC.

This clone came up once. The chain has TRBV6-1 and TRBJ1-2, with 9 bases lining up with TRBD1. Germline V gene sequence: CDR1 MNHNS, CDR2 SASEGT. Germline trimming cut 6 bases from V and 2 bases from J; bases unmatched to any gene: 4. The CDR3 consists of 14 residues. The chain's CDR3 is CASRRTGVNYGYTF. Written as DNA, the CDR3 is TGTGCCAGCAGGCGGACAGGGGTCAACTATGGCTACACCTTC.